One sample yielded the 28 T cell receptor beta chains listed below, sequenced in a study of ipilimumab plus nivolumab after autologous stem cell transplantation (dated by TCRdb to about 2021). The library was prepared using the immunoSEQ multiplex PCR assay. What TCRdb holds here is the immuneACCESS table cut down to in-frame rearrangements. Part of the clones is not present; checked against another copy, under half of the missing clones reflect an unresolved V gene, and the others are unexplained. The sample table lists some 17,000 clones, about 80% of them with a count of one. Roughly 10% of the sample belongs to the ten largest clones. Sequenced material: PBMCs, taken in a trial of ipilimumab plus nivolumab as post-transplant consolidation. These receptors all come from a male donor with diffuse large B-cell lymphoma.

The J gene is TRBJ1-4, the V gene TRBV5-8, with 11 positions matching TRBD1. The germline gives CDR1 SGHTS, CDR2 YDEGEE. This CDR3 has 17 residues. The trim removed 4 bases at V and 5 bases at J, leaving 10 bases unmatched. In DNA, the CDR3 is TGTGCCAGCAGCCCAGGGACAGGGGGGTTAGAAAATGAAAAACTGTTTTTT. It codes for CASSPGTGGLENEKLFF.

The CDR3 DNA reads TGTGCCAGCAAGAGGGGTGACGCGTCCTACGAGCAGTACTTC. Amino acid sequence: CASKRGDASYEQYF. The rearrangement links TRBV2 to TRBJ2-7, with D perhaps being TRBD1 or TRBD2 (5 bases each). Germline CDR1 and CDR2: SNHLY and FYNNEI. Trimming took 7 bases from V and 1 from J, leaving 14 bases between them. CDR3 length: 14 residues.

J is TRBJ2-1 and V is TRBV7-9; D gene unclear. CDR1 is SEHNR and CDR2 is FQNEAQ in the germline V gene (reference sequence). The CDR3 sequence is 13 residues long. V was trimmed by 2 bases and J by 2 bases, leaving 4 bases between them. As DNA, the CDR3 is TGTGCCAGCAGCTTATGGCCCTACAATGAGCAGTTCTTC. It codes for CASSLWPYNEQFF.

This clone turned up a few times. The V call is TRBV30, the J call TRBJ2-1, with 13 bases identical to TRBD2. Trimming cost V 2 bases and J 7 bases; bases outside gene matches: 5. This CDR3 contains 15 residues. Germline V CDR1 and CDR2: GTSNPN, SVGIG (reference sequence). This chain's CDR3 is CAWSTTSGGANEQFF. CDR3 bases: TGTGCCTGGAGTACCACTAGCGGGGGGGCAAATGAGCAGTTCTTC.

J is TRBJ2-5 and V is TRBV19; the match to TRBD1 covers 12 bases. Germline values: CDR1 LNHDA, CDR2 SQIVND (reference sequence). This CDR3 contains 18 residues. Germline trimming cut 4 bases from V and 3 bases from J; bases unmatched to any gene: 12. The CDR3: CASSNSLGTGGAEETQYF. The CDR3 DNA is TGTGCCAGTAGTAACTCACTCGGGACAGGGGGCGCGGAAGAGACCCAGTACTTC.

This chain links TRBV4-1 with TRBJ1-5; D remains unclear. In germline, CDR1 is MGHRA, CDR2 YSYEKL. The CDR3 totals 18 residues. Deletions cut 0 bases from V and 0 bases from J, with 15 bases between. CDR3 sequence reads: CASSQDGIAFNSNQPQHF. In DNA, the CDR3 is TGCGCCAGCAGCCAAGATGGTATCGCATTCAATAGCAATCAGCCCCAGCATTTT.

The V gene is TRBV27, the J gene TRBJ2-7; TRBD1 matches 11 bases. With V trimmed by 8 bases and J by 5 bases, 11 bases remained unmatched. The V gene's germline CDR1 is MNHEY and CDR2 SMNVEV (reference sequence). The CDR3 is made up of 15 amino acids. In nucleotides, the CDR3 is TGTGCCAGCGAAGTAACGGGACAGGGGGTCAACGAGCAGTACTTC. Translation gives CASEVTGQGVNEQYF.

This chain links TRBV5-4 with TRBJ2-5; D is undetermined. This CDR3 contains 11 residues. CDR1 SGHNT and CDR2 YYREEE come from the germline V gene (reference sequence). V lost 3 bases, J lost 2 bases, and 2 bases lay in between. The CDR3 DNA reads as TGTGCCAGCAGCTATCAAGAGACCCAGTACTTC. Protein sequence: CASSYQETQYF.

The chain carries TRBV2 and TRBJ2-2; no clear D. Germline CDR1 reads SNHLY; CDR2 reads FYNNEI. The V and J ends lost 4 bases and 7 bases respectively, with 7 bases between them. The CDR3 length is 12 residues. CDR3 in amino acids: CASSVDLGELFF. CDR3 DNA: TGTGCCAGCAGTGTGGACCTCGGGGAGCTGTTTTTT.

This clone is classed as medium-sized. The rearrangement uses TRBV13 and TRBJ1-6; 8 bases map to TRBD1. CDR3 length equals 16 residues. With 0 bases clipped from V and 9 bases from J, the junction kept 7 bases outside the gene matches. The V gene's germline CDR1 is PRHDT and CDR2 FYEKMQ (reference sequence). CDR3 coding DNA: TGTGCCAGCAGCTTAGGTTCAGGGGGCGGCGGTTCACCCCTCCACTTT. This codes for CASSLGSGGGGSPLHF.

By share, this clone ranks as medium-sized. V and J are TRBV28 and TRBJ1-6; no clear D gene. This CDR3 has 15 residues. V lost 10 bases to trimming and J lost 1 base, with 14 bases between them. In germline, CDR1 is MDHEN, CDR2 SYDVKM. This chain's CDR3 is CATGELSSYNSPLHF. Written as DNA, the CDR3 is TGTGCCACCGGGGAATTGAGTTCCTATAATTCACCCCTCCACTTT.

J is TRBJ2-2 and V is TRBV11-2; D remains ambiguous. The CDR3 runs 14 residues. The germline V gene encodes CDR1 SGHAT and CDR2 FQNNGV. The V gene lost 2 bases and the J gene lost 1 base, with 5 bases spanning the gap. Here the CDR3 DNA reads TGTGCCAGCAGCTTAAGCCGGAACACCGGGGAGCTGTTTTTT. Its protein is CASSLSRNTGELFF.

With respect to this clone: Other DNA sequences from this sample encode an identical CDR3 as well. V is TRBV10-3 and J is TRBJ1-4; TRBD1 might be the D (5 bases). Germline V gene data show CDR1 as ENHRY and CDR2 as SYGVKD. The CDR3 consists of 13 residues. V shed 6 bases and J shed 8 bases, with 13 bases lying between them. The CDR3 DNA reads as TGTGCCATCAGAGGCAGGGTAAACGAAAAACTGTTTTTT. Amino acid sequence: CAIRGRVNEKLFF.

The chain employs TRBV7-8 and TRBJ1-1; TRBD1 matches 8 bases. Germline CDR1 and CDR2: SGHVS and FQNEAQ. This CDR3 region has 13 residues. V dropped 3 bases and J dropped 5; count of bases not matched to a gene: 2. CDR3 amino acids: CASSFGQGTEAFF. CDR3 DNA sequence: TGTGCCAGCAGCTTCGGACAGGGAACTGAAGCTTTCTTT. Together with reference TRBV7-8 and TRBJ1-1, the CDR3 gives the full variable domain: GAGVSQSPRYKVAKRGQDVALRCDPISGHVSLFWYQQALGQGPEFLTYFQNEAQLDKSGLPSDRFFAERPEGSVSTLKIQRTQQEDSAVYLCASSFGQGTEAFFGQGTRLTVV.

DNA of the CDR3: TGCGCCAGCAAGGAGTACGGGGGATTGTCGAGGTCACCCCTCCACTTT. It specifies CASKEYGGLSRSPLHF. The rearrangement uses TRBV5-1 and TRBJ1-6; D might be TRBD1 (5 bases). Germline V gene sequence: CDR1 SGHRS, CDR2 YFSETQ. The CDR3 runs to 16 residues. V shed 6 bases and J shed 10 bases, with 23 bases lying between them.

The gene calls are TRBV11-3 and TRBJ2-5, with D maybe TRBD1 (7 bases). The V and J ends lost 6 bases and 5 bases respectively, with 19 bases between them. The CDR3 is 15 amino acids. CDR1 and CDR2 (germline): SGHNT, YENEEA. CDR3 residues: CASRRGTAGGETQYF. CDR3 bases: TGTGCCAGCAGACGCGGGACAGCCGGCGGGGAGACCCAGTACTTC.

This clone was counted only a few times. The chain couples TRBV9 to TRBJ1-1, with D unclear. There are 15 residues in the CDR3. Germline V gene sequence: CDR1 SGDLS, CDR2 YYNGEE. V was cut by 0 bases and J by 1 base, with 10 bases left in between. CDR3 in amino acids: CASSVVLAGNTEAFF. DNA of the CDR3: TGTGCCAGCAGCGTAGTTCTGGCGGGGAACACTGAAGCTTTCTTT.

This clone has just a few counts. The chain couples TRBV19 to TRBJ1-5, with 7 bases aligning to TRBD1. Germline V gene lookup returns CDR1 LNHDA and CDR2 SQIVND (reference sequence). The CDR3 consists of 14 residues. The trim removed 4 bases at V and 7 bases at J, leaving 7 bases unmatched. CDR3 bases: TGTGCCAGTAGTACCGACAGGGATCGCCAGCCCCAGCATTTT. Protein: CASSTDRDRQPQHF.

The chain employs TRBV6-4 and TRBJ2-1, with D tentatively TRBD2 (6 bases). V was trimmed by 8 bases and J by 3 bases, leaving 17 bases between them. CDR3 length equals 15 residues. The germline gives CDR1 MRHNA, CDR2 SNTAGT. The chain's CDR3 is CASRVAGTIYNEQFF. The CDR3 DNA reads as TGTGCCAGCCGCGTCGCGGGGACGATCTACAATGAGCAGTTCTTC.

The CDR3 sequence: CASGTGTVNEQFF. For the CDR3, the DNA is TGTGCTAGTGGAACCGGGACAGTTAATGAGCAGTTCTTC. The chain employs TRBV12-5 and TRBJ2-1; TRBD1 matches at 7 bases. V was clipped by 6 bases and J by 7 bases; unmatched bases: 6. The germline V gene has CDR1 LGHNT and CDR2 FRNRAP. The CDR3 length is 13 residues.

In its sample, this clone was seen once. The chain carries TRBV7-3 and TRBJ2-3, with TRBD1 matching 7 bases. The CDR3 runs 15 residues. Germline V gene lookup returns CDR1 SGHTA and CDR2 FQGTGA. The trim removed 1 base at V and 3 bases at J, leaving 4 bases unmatched. CDR3 in DNA: TGTGCCAGCAGCTTAATAGGGGGCGGGACAGATACGCAGTATTTT. Translating it yields CASSLIGGGTDTQYF.

This clone was seen a single time. J is TRBJ2-5 and V is TRBV7-6; 7 nucleotides match TRBD1. This CDR3 contains 13 residues. The J segment lost 4 bases and the V segment lost 5 bases, leaving 4 bases of the junction unmatched. From germline, CDR1 is SGHVS and CDR2 FNYEAQ. CDR3 nucleotide sequence: TGTGCCAGCAGCCGAAGACAGGGAGAGACCCAGTACTTC. Residues: CASSRRQGETQYF.

This rearrangement joins TRBV19 to TRBJ1-2; D is possibly TRBD1 (5 bases). CDR1 LNHDA and CDR2 SQIVND come from the germline V gene (reference sequence). The CDR3 length is 14 residues. V lost 9 bases and J 7 bases, leaving 21 bases between the germline ends. The CDR3 DNA follows: TGTGCCAGCACCTCTGGGGCCAGCCCCTCTGGCTACACCTTC. Residues: CASTSGASPSGYTF.

The DNA for the CDR3 is TGTGCCAGCAGTTTTGAGAGGGACACTGAAGCTTTCTTT. It yields the protein CASSFERDTEAFF. The rearrangement joins TRBV27 to TRBJ1-1, with D unclear. The V and J ends lost 3 bases and 3 bases respectively, with 8 bases between them. The CDR3 is 13 residues long. Looked up from germline, CDR1 is MNHEY and CDR2 is SMNVEV (reference sequence).

This sequence joins TRBV2 and TRBJ2-7; maybe TRBD2 (5 bases). This CDR3 is 16 amino acids long. CDR1 is SNHLY and CDR2 is FYNNEI in the germline V gene. Trimming pared 1 base from V and 0 bases from J, leaving 13 bases between. The CDR3 here is CASSEVGSGNSYEQYF. CDR3 sequence (DNA): TGTGCCAGCAGTGAAGTGGGATCGGGGAACTCCTACGAGCAGTACTTC.

The V gene is TRBV6-5, the J gene TRBJ2-2; D remains ambiguous. This CDR3 region has 15 residues. Germline lookup yields CDR1 MNHEY and CDR2 SVGAGI. Deletions cut 3 bases from V and 0 bases from J, with 8 bases between. CDR3 nucleotide sequence: TGTGCCAGCAGTTATGGGCAGGCGAACACCGGGGAGCTGTTTTTT. This sequence encodes CASSYGQANTGELFF.

V and J are TRBV4-3 and TRBJ1-5; TRBD1 matches at 7 bases. V dropped 1 base and J dropped 4; count of bases not matched to a gene: 4. Germline V CDR1 and CDR2: LGHNA, YSLEER. This CDR3 region has 15 residues. The CDR3 protein is CASSQGRGDNQPQHF. Here the CDR3 DNA reads TGCGCCAGCAGCCAAGGCAGGGGGGATAATCAGCCCCAGCATTTT.

This clone was recorded once. This sequence joins TRBV6-1 and TRBJ1-2, with D maybe TRBD1 (5 bases). Trimming took off 2 bases at V and 8 bases at J, with 12 bases between the two ends. CDR3 length: 13 residues. Germline CDR1 is MNHNS and CDR2 is SASEGT. The CDR3 DNA is TGTGCCAGCAGTGAACGGGGGATTGGGGGCTACACCTTC. This encodes CASSERGIGGYTF.